One and the same sample provided the 3 T cell receptor beta chains below, sequenced in a study of shared clonotypes between healthy human individuals. Only in-frame clones appear in the TCRdb table, and some are missing; sequencing was by immunoSEQ multiplex PCR. The sample shows around 980,000 clones, around 78% of them seen only once. Input material: memory CD4+ T cells from PBMCs. Subset here: CD45RA-negative fraction. The receptors derive from a man in his late teens or twenties in good health. Some clones in this sample may be carry-over from other donors' samples.

This clone was seen a single time. V and J are TRBV10-3 and TRBJ2-5, with TRBD1 identical over 9 bases. The end of the DNA is better explained by TRBJ2-7, so the J call may be wrong. Germline V gene lookup returns CDR1 ENHRY and CDR2 SYGVKD. This CDR3 has 14 residues. CDR3: CAITETGGSYEQYF. Written as DNA, the CDR3 is TGTGCCATCACCGAGACAGGGGGGTCCTACGAGCAGTACTTC.

This sequence joins TRBV28 and TRBJ2-5, with no clear D. This CDR3 has 15 residues. In germline, CDR1 is MDHEN, CDR2 SYDVKM. The V gene lost 1 base and the J gene lost 5 bases, with 14 bases spanning the gap. The CDR3 nucleotides are TGTGCCAGCAGTTTATTGGGCAGAAAGGTGGAGACCCAGTACTTC. Translating it yields CASSLLGRKVETQYF.

The rearrangement links TRBV19 to TRBJ1-1; weak D call: TRBD1 (6 bases). CDR1 is LNHDA and CDR2 is SQIVND in the germline V gene (reference sequence). Trimming removed 7 bases from V and 0 bases from J, with 12 bases in between. The CDR3 length is 14 residues. For the CDR3, the DNA is TGTGCCAGTAATATTGAGGGGGTGAACACTGAAGCTTTCTTT. Its translation is CASNIEGVNTEAFF.